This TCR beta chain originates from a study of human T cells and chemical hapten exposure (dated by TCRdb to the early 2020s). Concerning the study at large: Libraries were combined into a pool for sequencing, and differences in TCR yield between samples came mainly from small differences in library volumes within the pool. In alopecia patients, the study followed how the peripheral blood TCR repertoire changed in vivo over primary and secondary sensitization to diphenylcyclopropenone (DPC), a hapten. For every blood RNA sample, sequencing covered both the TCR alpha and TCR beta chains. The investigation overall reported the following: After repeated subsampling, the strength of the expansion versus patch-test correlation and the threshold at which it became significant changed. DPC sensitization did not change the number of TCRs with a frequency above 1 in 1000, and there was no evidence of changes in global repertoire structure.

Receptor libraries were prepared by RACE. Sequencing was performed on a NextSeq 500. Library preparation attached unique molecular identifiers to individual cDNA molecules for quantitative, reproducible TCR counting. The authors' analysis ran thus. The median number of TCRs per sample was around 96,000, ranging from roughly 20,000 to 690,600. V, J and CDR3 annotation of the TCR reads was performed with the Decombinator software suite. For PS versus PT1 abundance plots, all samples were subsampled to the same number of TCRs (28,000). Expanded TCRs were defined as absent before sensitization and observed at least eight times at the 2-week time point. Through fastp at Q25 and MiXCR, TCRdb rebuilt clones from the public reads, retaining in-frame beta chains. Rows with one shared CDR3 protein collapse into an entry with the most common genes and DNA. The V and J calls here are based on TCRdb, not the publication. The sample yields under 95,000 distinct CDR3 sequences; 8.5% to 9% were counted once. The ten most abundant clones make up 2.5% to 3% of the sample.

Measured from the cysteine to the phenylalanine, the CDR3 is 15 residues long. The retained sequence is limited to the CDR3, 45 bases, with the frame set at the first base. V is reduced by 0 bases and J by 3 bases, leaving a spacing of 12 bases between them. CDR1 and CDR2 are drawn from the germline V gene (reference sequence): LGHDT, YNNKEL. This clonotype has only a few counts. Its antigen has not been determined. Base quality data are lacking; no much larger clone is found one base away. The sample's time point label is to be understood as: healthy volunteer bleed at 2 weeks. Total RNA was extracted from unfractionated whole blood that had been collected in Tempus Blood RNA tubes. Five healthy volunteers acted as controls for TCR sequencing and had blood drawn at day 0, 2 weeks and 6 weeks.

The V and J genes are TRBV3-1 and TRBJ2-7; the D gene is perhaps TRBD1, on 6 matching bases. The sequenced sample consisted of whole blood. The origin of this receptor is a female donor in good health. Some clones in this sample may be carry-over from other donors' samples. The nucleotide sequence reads TGTGCCAGCAGCCAAGATAGAGGACAGCGCTACGAGCAGTACTTC. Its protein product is CASSQDRGQRYEQYF.